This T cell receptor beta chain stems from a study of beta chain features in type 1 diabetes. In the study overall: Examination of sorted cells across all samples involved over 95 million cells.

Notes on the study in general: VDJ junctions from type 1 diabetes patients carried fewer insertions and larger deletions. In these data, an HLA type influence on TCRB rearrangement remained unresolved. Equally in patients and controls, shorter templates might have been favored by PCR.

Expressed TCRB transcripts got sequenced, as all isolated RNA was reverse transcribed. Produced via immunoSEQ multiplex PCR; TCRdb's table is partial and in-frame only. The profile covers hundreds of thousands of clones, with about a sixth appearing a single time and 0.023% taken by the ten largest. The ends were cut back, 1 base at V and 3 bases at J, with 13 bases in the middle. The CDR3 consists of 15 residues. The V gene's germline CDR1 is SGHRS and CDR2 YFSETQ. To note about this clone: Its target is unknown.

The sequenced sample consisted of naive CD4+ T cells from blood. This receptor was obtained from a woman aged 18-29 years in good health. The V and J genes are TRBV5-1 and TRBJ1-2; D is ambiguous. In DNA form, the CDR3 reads TGCGCCAGCAGCTTGTCTACCGAACCCCACTATGGCTACACCTTC. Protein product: CASSLSTEPHYGYTF.